This T cell receptor beta chain was found in a study of shared clonotypes between healthy human individuals. Notes on the study in general: When naive CD4 clonotypes were compared across several donors, approximately 5% were shared. Larger estimated richness was generally recorded for naive subsets relative to memory subsets. It was only blood that was sampled, and tissue repertoires likely differ.

Original data processing: In the immunoSEQ data, sequences were junction-only and lacked quality scores, so filtering differed. Repertoires were generated with immunoSEQ multiplex PCR, while TCRdb's copy carries only in-frame clones and drops some. D and trimming come from the DNA, and the V and J calls and clone size come from that table. The sample lists almost 700,000 clones, under 95% occurring once. The CDR3 sequence is 15 residues long. Trimming took off 4 bases at V and 0 bases at J, with 13 bases between the two ends. The germline gives CDR1 SGHRS, CDR2 YFSETQ. Naive CD8 populations comprised CD45RO-negative cells positively selected for CCR7, excluding terminally differentiated effector memory CD45RA+ cells. Only a few counts were recorded for this clone. Its specificity is not known.

Source material: naive CD8+ T cells sorted from blood. This TCR was sampled from a man aged 30-40 years in good health. The rearrangement joins TRBV5-1 to TRBJ1-1; D perhaps matches TRBD1 (5 bases). CDR3 sequence (DNA): TGCGCCAGCAGCGAAATAGGACACTTGAACACTGAAGCTTTCTTT. Encoded protein: CASSEIGHLNTEAFF.